One and the same sample provided the 7 T cell receptor beta chains below, sequenced in a study of cytomegalovirus exposure and HLA in healthy donors. With 60 Vbeta and 13 Jbeta primers, the PCR was carried out. Method: immunoSEQ multiplex PCR; TCRdb's copy keeps in-frame clones and lacks some. The repertoire has around 100,000 clones, about 80% of them found once; the top ten carry about 1.7%. Sequenced input: PBMCs. The receptors come from a woman in her thirties or forties in good health and CMV-seronegative.

In its sample, this clone was seen a few times. The chain uses TRBV4-1 and TRBJ1-4; 8 nucleotides agree with TRBD1. Germline V lookup: CDR1 MGHRA, CDR2 YSYEKL. After removal of 9 bases from V and 10 bases from J, the junction contained 10 bases not matched to a gene. CDR3 length equals 13 residues. The CDR3 DNA reads as TGCGCCAGTATGGGACAGGCTTTAGGAAAACTGTTTTTT. As protein: CASMGQALGKLFF.

The chain recombines TRBV9 with TRBJ2-1, with TRBD1 matching over 8 bases. There are 16 residues in the CDR3. J gave up 6 bases and V 0 bases, and 8 bases lay outside the gene matches. Germline CDR1 is SGDLS and CDR2 is YYNGEE. CDR3 in amino acids: CASSVEGRGPRNEQFF. As DNA, the CDR3 is TGTGCCAGCAGCGTAGAGGGCAGGGGGCCGCGCAATGAGCAGTTCTTC. Full variable domain (missing parts from reference TRBV9 and TRBJ2-1): DSGVTQTPKHLITATGQRVTLRCSPRSGDLSVYWYQQSLDQGLQFLIQYYNGEERAKGNILERFSAQQFPDLHSELNLSSLELGDSALYFCASSVEGRGPRNEQFFGPGTRLTVL.

The chain carries TRBV10-1 and TRBJ1-5, with 7 positions matching TRBD1. CDR3 size: 12 residues. Germline trimming cut 11 bases from V and 5 bases from J; bases unmatched to any gene: 6. Germline V CDR1 and CDR2: WNHNN, SYGVQD (reference sequence). Written as DNA, the CDR3 is TGCGCCCCCCGGGACAGACATCAGCCCCAGCATTTT. This encodes CAPRDRHQPQHF.

The chain employs TRBV4-2 and TRBJ1-4; weak D call: TRBD1 (6 bases). Germline-derived CDR1 and CDR2 are LGHNA and YNFKEQ. V was shortened by 8 bases and J by 6 bases, with 19 bases between the two germline ends. The CDR3 is made up of 15 amino acids. The chain's CDR3 is CASAPGHQGHEKLFF. As DNA, the CDR3 is TGTGCCAGCGCTCCCGGGCACCAGGGGCATGAAAAACTGTTTTTT.

The J gene is TRBJ2-1, the V gene TRBV5-1, with 11 bases matching TRBD2. Germline V lookup: CDR1 SGHRS, CDR2 YFSETQ. The CDR3 is 15 amino acids. V was clipped by 4 bases and J by 5 bases; unmatched bases: 5. CDR3 bases: TGCGCCAGCAGCCTGGGACTAGCGGATAACAATGAGCAGTTCTTC. Translation: CASSLGLADNNEQFF.

This chain connects TRBV7-2 to TRBJ2-7, with a possible D match to TRBD1 (7 bases). V was shortened by 4 bases and J by 2 bases, with 9 bases between the two germline ends. CDR3 length: 13 amino acids. CDR1 and CDR2 (germline): SGHTA, FQGNSA. CDR3 in amino acids: CASSSRGAYEQYF. CDR3 DNA sequence: TGTGCCAGCAGCTCCAGGGGGGCCTACGAGCAGTACTTC.

The rearrangement joins TRBV19 to TRBJ1-2; 8 bases align to TRBD1. V was clipped by 5 bases and J by 2 bases; unmatched bases: 10. CDR3 length: 16 amino acids. The germline V gene encodes CDR1 LNHDA and CDR2 SQIVND (reference sequence). The CDR3 is CASSVKRDRPNYGYTF. The DNA of the CDR3 is TGTGCCAGTAGTGTCAAACGGGACAGGCCAAACTATGGCTACACCTTC.